This TCR beta chain was profiled in a study of blood T cell repertoires in COVID-19. Study at large: Samples taken during acute and convalescent COVID-19 were collected in the United States, Italy and Spain. From T cells, B-cell-depleted T cells, or PBMCs came the material, which was cDNA or gDNA.

The germline gives CDR1 MNHEY, CDR2 SMNVEV (reference sequence). With 6 bases clipped from V and 6 bases from J, the junction kept 9 bases outside the gene matches. The CDR3 has 17 amino acids. Per the original methods: Amplification of reference gene primers provided the estimated nucleated cell counts. Data came from immunoSEQ multiplex PCR; TCRdb stores just in-frame clones and leaves some out. V, J and clone size reflect that table, while D and trimming were determined from the DNA. In the table there are 190,000 or so clones, roughly 89% of which are singletons. The sequence came from a man aged 45 to 65 with acute or convalescent COVID-19. The V gene is TRBV27, the J gene TRBJ2-2, with TRBD2 matching 14 bases. Sequencing was carried out using peripheral blood. The CDR3 here is CASRTGTSGRRSGELFF. The CDR3 DNA reads TGTGCCAGCAGAACTGGGACTAGCGGGAGAAGGTCCGGGGAGCTGTTTTTT.